The 3 T cell receptor beta chains below all came from one sample that was sequenced in a study of beta chain features in type 1 diabetes. Of the isolated RNA, all was reverse transcribed, and so the sequenced material was expressed TCRB transcripts. This table comes from immunoSEQ multiplex PCR, and its TCRdb copy is limited to in-frame clones, with some not included. The sample lists fewer than 350,000 clones, less than 20% seen once, with approximately 0.041% in the top ten. The sample taken for sequencing was naive CD4+ T cells from blood. The receptor source for this set is a woman aged 18-29 years in good health.

The CDR3: CASSYWDRVNEAFF. The CDR3 DNA sequence: TGTGCCAGCAGCTATTGGGACAGGGTAAACGAAGCTTTCTTT. The chain joins TRBV5-4 to TRBJ1-1; TRBD1 matches at 9 bases. This CDR3 contains 14 residues. V gave up 3 bases and J gave up 8 bases; unmatched junction bases: 8. From germline, CDR1 is SGHNT and CDR2 YYREEE (reference sequence).

This clone was seen only a few times. The chain carries TRBV23-1 and TRBJ1-1, with 7 bases that match TRBD1. TRBV23-1 is marked as an open reading frame, function uncertain. There are 13 residues in the CDR3. Trimming took 2 bases from V and 5 from J; bases not matched to a gene: 2. This chain's CDR3 is CASSQDRETEAFF. CDR3 nucleotides: TGCGCCAGCAGTCAAGACAGGGAAACTGAAGCTTTCTTT.

The genes are TRBV4-1 and TRBJ2-7; D possibly corresponds to TRBD2 (7 bases). Germline CDR1 is MGHRA and CDR2 is YSYEKL. The CDR3 is 16 amino acids. V was trimmed by 0 bases and J by 7 bases, leaving 19 bases between them. The CDR3: CASSQDGGARATEQYF. CDR3 nucleotide sequence: TGCGCCAGCAGCCAAGATGGGGGGGCCCGGGCGACTGAGCAGTACTTC.